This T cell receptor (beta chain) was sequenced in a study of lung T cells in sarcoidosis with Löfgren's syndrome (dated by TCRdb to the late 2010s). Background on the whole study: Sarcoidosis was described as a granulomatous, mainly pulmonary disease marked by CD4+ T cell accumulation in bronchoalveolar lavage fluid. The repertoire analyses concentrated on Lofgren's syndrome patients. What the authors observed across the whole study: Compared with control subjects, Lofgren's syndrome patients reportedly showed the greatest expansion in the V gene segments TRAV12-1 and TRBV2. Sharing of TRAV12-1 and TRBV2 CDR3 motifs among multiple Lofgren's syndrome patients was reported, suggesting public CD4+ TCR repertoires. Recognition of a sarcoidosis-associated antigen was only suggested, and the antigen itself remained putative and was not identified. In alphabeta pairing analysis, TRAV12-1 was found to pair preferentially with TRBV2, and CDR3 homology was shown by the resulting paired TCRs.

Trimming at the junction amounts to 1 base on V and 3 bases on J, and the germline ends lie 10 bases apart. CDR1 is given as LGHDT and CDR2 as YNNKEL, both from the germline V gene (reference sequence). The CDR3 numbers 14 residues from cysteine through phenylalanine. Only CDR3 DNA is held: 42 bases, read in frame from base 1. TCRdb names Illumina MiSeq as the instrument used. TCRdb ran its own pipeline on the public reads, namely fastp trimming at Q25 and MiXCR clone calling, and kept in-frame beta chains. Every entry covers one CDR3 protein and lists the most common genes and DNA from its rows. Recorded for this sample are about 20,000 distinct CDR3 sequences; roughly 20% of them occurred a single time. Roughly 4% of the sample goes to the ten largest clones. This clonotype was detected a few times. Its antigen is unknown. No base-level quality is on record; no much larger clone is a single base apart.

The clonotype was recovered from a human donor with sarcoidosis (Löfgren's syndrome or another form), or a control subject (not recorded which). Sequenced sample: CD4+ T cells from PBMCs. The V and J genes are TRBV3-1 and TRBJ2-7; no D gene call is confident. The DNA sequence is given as TGTGCCAGCAGCCAAGGTCCGGGTCGCTACGAGCAGTACTTC. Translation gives CASSQGPGRYEQYF.